This T cell receptor (beta chain) was obtained from a study of cytomegalovirus exposure and HLA in healthy donors. About the research overall: Across almost 400 genotyped donors, roughly 80% landed in the Caucasian-associated ancestry cluster.

V gave up 5 bases and J gave up 0 bases, with 11 bases separating them. This CDR3 is 15 amino acids long. Germline CDR1 reads LNHDA; CDR2 reads SQIVND (reference sequence). There are a few counts of this clone. Its antigen remains unidentified. Study outcomes and limitations: In an earlier analysis, about 87% or about 30%: the productive usage of most TCR beta V segments. The dataset shows that most TCR sequences were rare, while some public TCRs occurred in many donors.

A multiplex PCR was run with 60 Vbeta primers and 13 Jbeta primers. The assay was immunoSEQ multiplex PCR, and TCRdb's table has in-frame clones only and misses some. Of about 150,000 clones listed, about four fifths are singletons. This receptor was obtained from a woman in her fifties or sixties in good health and CMV-seropositive. The V gene is TRBV19, the J gene TRBJ1-5; no reliable D call. Sequenced: PBMCs. The CDR3 protein is CASSLNTYSNQPQHF. The CDR3 coding sequence is TGTGCCAGTAGTTTAAACACGTATAGCAATCAGCCCCAGCATTTT.